These 26 T cell receptor beta chains were sequenced from one sample in a study of regulatory T cells in long-lasting Graves disease. This sample's time point: newly diagnosed GD, antithyroid drugs for less than 3 months. PBMC RNA served as the TCR library source. Arm-PCR of CDR3 regions with iRepertoire HTBI primers generated TCR beta libraries. A single record per CDR3 protein comes from TCRdb applying MiXCR to the multiplex PCR reads. Counted here are 680,000 or so distinct CDR3 sequences, less than 20% occurring once; the ten biggest clones make up about 18%. This sample was also put to use in a study of T cells in Graves' hyperthyroidism and ophthalmopathy.

Source: peripheral blood mononuclear cells (PBMCs), taken at new diagnosis, from a patient treated with antithyroid drugs. The receptor source for this set is a woman aged 25-40 years with Graves disease.

This clonotype was seen at least ten times. The rearrangement uses TRBV5-1 and TRBJ2-1; D is unresolved. The ends were cut back, 5 bases at V and 6 bases at J, with 12 bases in the middle. The CDR3 extends over 13 amino acids. The V gene's germline CDR1 is SGHRS and CDR2 YFSETQ. In DNA form, the CDR3 reads TGCGCCAGCAGTATGGACCCTTCCAATGAGCAGTTCTTC. Amino acid sequence: CASSMDPSNEQFF.

The chain links TRBV24-1 to TRBJ2-3, with D perhaps matching TRBD2 (6 bases). With 4 bases removed from V and 8 bases from J, the gap between germline ends came to 21 bases. Germline CDR1 reads KGHDR; CDR2 reads SFDVKD. The CDR3 has 16 residues. The CDR3 coding sequence is TGTGCCACCAGTGACCCGGGACTTGGGATCCAAGGTACGCAGTATTTT. Protein product: CATSDPGLGIQGTQYF.

This clonotype was counted ten times or more. V and J are TRBV28 and TRBJ2-5; TRBD1 aligns across 8 bases. Looked up from germline, CDR1 is MDHEN and CDR2 is SYDVKM. The junction had 7 bases not matched to a gene; V was cut back by 6 bases and J by 4 bases. The CDR3 covers 14 residues. The CDR3 nucleotides read TGTGCCAGCAGCCACAGGGGGAGGCGAGAGACCCAGTACTTC. It is translated as CASSHRGRRETQYF.

A few counts support this clonotype. V is TRBV7-9 and J is TRBJ2-1; 9 bases map to TRBD2. Germline V gives CDR1 SEHNR, CDR2 FQNEAQ (reference sequence). Trimming removed 5 bases from V and 7 bases from J; junction bases left unmatched: 9. The CDR3 extends over 15 amino acids. The CDR3 sequence: CASSTPGLASNEQFF. CDR3 nucleotides: TGTGCCAGCAGCACCCCGGGACTAGCATCAAATGAGCAGTTCTTC.

The rearrangement links TRBV18 to TRBJ2-3; 9 bases agree with TRBD2. CDR3 length equals 14 residues. CDR1 is KGHSH and CDR2 is LQKENI in the germline V gene. V trimming: 3 bases; J trimming: 10 bases; junction bases outside the gene matches: 8. The CDR3 DNA is TGTGCCAGCTCACCGCCTAGCGGGGTCAGTGCGCAGTATTTT. This sequence encodes CASSPPSGVSAQYF.

J is TRBJ2-5 and V is TRBV19; either TRBD1 or TRBD2 may supply D (5 bases each). Germline V lookup: CDR1 LNHDA, CDR2 SQIVND (reference sequence). Trimming left V 3 bases short and J 7 bases short, with 6 bases between. This CDR3 contains 11 residues. CDR3 region: CASSIGATQYF. Written as DNA, the CDR3 is TGTGCCAGTAGTATCGGGGCGACCCAGTACTTC.

In this sample, this clonotype turned up a few times. The chain couples TRBV15 to TRBJ2-1; 11 bases are shared with TRBD2. CDR3 length equals 15 residues. CDR1 is LNHNV, CDR2 YYDKDF, per germline (reference sequence). Losses at the gene ends were 5 bases for V and 6 bases for J; bases not matched to a gene: 6. The CDR3 nucleotides are TGTGCCACCAGCTCCGGGACTAGCGGTGTCAATGAGCAGTTCTTC. Translated: CATSSGTSGVNEQFF.

At least ten counts were recorded for this clonotype. The chain uses TRBV7-9 and TRBJ1-5; D is unclear. Germline values: CDR1 SEHNR, CDR2 FQNEAQ (reference sequence). CDR3 size: 11 residues. Deletions cut 9 bases from V and 3 bases from J, with 6 bases between. The CDR3 DNA reads TGTGCCAGTGGATACAATCAGCCCCAGCATTTT. It is translated as CASGYNQPQHF.

This clonotype has a count of ten or more. The CDR3 DNA sequence: TGTGCCAGCAGTGAAAGTAAGCGGTCTGAGCAGTTCTTC. This encodes CASSESKRSEQFF. This chain connects TRBV2 to TRBJ2-1; a possible D gene is TRBD2 (5 bases). Germline V gives CDR1 SNHLY, CDR2 FYNNEI. CDR3 size: 13 residues. Between the trimmed V and J ends, which lost 2 bases and 9 bases, there was a span of 11 bases.

The sample holds many counts of this clonotype. This sequence joins TRBV11-2 and TRBJ2-7; a possible D gene is TRBD2 (6 bases). Germline V gives CDR1 SGHAT, CDR2 FQNNGV. The CDR3 covers 13 residues. V lost 8 bases to trimming and J lost 5 bases, with 16 bases between them. The CDR3 protein is CASSSSAGHEQYF. In DNA, the CDR3 is TGTGCCAGCTCGTCTTCGGCGGGACACGAGCAGTACTTC.

This chain connects TRBV14 to TRBJ1-1; the D gene is possibly TRBD1 (5 bases). The germline V gene has CDR1 SGHDN and CDR2 FVKESK. Trimming removed 7 bases from V and 7 bases from J, with 16 bases in between. The CDR3 is made up of 13 amino acids. In DNA, the CDR3 is TGTGCCAGCACGGGCAGGGTGGCTGGTGAAGCTTTCTTT. Amino acids: CASTGRVAGEAFF. Full variable domain (outside the CDR3, taken from reference TRBV14 and TRBJ1-1): EAGVTQFPSHSVIEKGQTVTLRCDPISGHDNLYWYRRVMGKEIKFLLHFVKESKQDESGMPNNRFLAERTGGTYSTLKVQPAELEDSGVYFCASTGRVAGEAFFGQGTRLTVV.

This clonotype was detected many times. The chain has TRBV7-2 and TRBJ1-3; D remains unclear. Germline values: CDR1 SGHTA, CDR2 FQGNSA. The CDR3 is 13 residues long. V shed 6 bases and J shed 0 bases, with 6 bases lying between them. CDR3 nucleotide sequence: TGTGCCAGCAGACTTATCTCTGGAAACACCATATATTTT. It specifies CASRLISGNTIYF.

The chain links TRBV6-1 to TRBJ2-5; D is perhaps TRBD2 (6 bases). The CDR3 totals 13 residues. Trimming removed 10 bases at V and 0 bases at J, with 12 bases between. Germline-derived CDR1 and CDR2 are MNHNS and SASEGT. CDR3 region: CATGLANQETQYF. CDR3 DNA sequence: TGTGCCACGGGACTGGCAAACCAAGAGACCCAGTACTTC.

This chain uses TRBV6-2 or TRBV6-3 with TRBJ1-4; the D gene is possibly TRBD1 (5 bases). Trimming took off 6 bases at V and 0 bases at J, with 11 bases between the two ends. The germline V gene has CDR1 MNHEY and CDR2 SVGEGT. CDR3 length: 15 amino acids. Here the CDR3 DNA reads TGTGCCAGCAGGGGACGGGCTGCAACTAATGAAAAACTGTTTTTT. Translation gives CASRGRAATNEKLFF.

This chain joins TRBV28 and TRBJ2-7; 8 bases are a match to TRBD1. With V trimmed by 4 bases and J by 3 bases, 11 bases remained unmatched. The CDR3 spans 16 residues. The germline gives CDR1 MDHEN, CDR2 SYDVKM. The chain's CDR3 is CASSSGRGQVHYEQYF. In DNA, the CDR3 is TGTGCCAGCAGTTCGGGTAGGGGACAGGTGCACTACGAGCAGTACTTC.

There are a few counts of this clonotype. The genes are TRBV6-2 or TRBV6-3 and TRBJ2-7, with D uncertain. Trimming removed 0 bases from V and 5 bases from J, with 11 bases in between. Germline V gives CDR1 MNHEY, CDR2 SVGEGT. The CDR3 covers 14 residues. CDR3 in DNA: TGTGCCAGCAGTTACTCCGGGCCTCAAGACGAGCAGTACTTC. Residues: CASSYSGPQDEQYF.

In this sample, this clonotype turned up a few times. V is TRBV30 and J is TRBJ1-1; D gene unclear. CDR3 length: 13 residues. V was pared by 0 bases and J by 2 bases, with 7 bases between. Per the germline V gene, CDR1 is GTSNPN and CDR2 is SVGIG (reference sequence). Here the CDR3 DNA reads TGTGCCTGGAGTGTACCCCCCAACACTGAAGCTTTCTTT. This codes for CAWSVPPNTEAFF.

This clonotype was observed a handful of times. CDR3 loop: CASHAGGLYNEQFF. CDR3 in DNA: TGTGCCAGCCACGCGGGAGGGCTCTACAATGAGCAGTTCTTC. This chain links TRBV2 with TRBJ2-1, with 9 bases fitting TRBD2. Trimming cost V 8 bases and J 3 bases; bases outside gene matches: 5. The CDR3 has 14 amino acids. From germline, CDR1 is SNHLY and CDR2 FYNNEI.

V gene TRBV5-1 combines with J gene TRBJ2-7, with 7 bases matching TRBD2. The CDR3 consists of 13 residues. From germline, CDR1 is SGHRS and CDR2 YFSETQ. Trimming at V came to 4 bases and at J to 5 bases, leaving 6 bases not matched to a gene. CDR3 sequence reads: CASSLERDDEQYF. CDR3 nucleotides: TGCGCCAGCAGCCTTGAGCGGGACGACGAGCAGTACTTC.

This clonotype was counted at least ten times. V usage is TRBV12-3 or TRBV12-4 and J usage is TRBJ2-1; 8 nucleotides match TRBD1. With 4 bases clipped from V and 2 bases from J, the junction kept 4 bases outside the gene matches. The CDR3 covers 15 residues. The DNA of the CDR3 is TGTGCCAGCAGTTGGACAGGGCCTACCTACAATGAGCAGTTCTTC. It codes for CASSWTGPTYNEQFF.

Many counts were recorded for this clonotype. The rearrangement joins TRBV2 to TRBJ2-7, with a tentative D call TRBD1 (6 bases). The CDR3 totals 15 residues. The germline V gene encodes CDR1 SNHLY and CDR2 FYNNEI. The germline V and J ends were trimmed by 3 bases and 2 bases, with 14 bases remaining between them. CDR3 nucleotide sequence: TGTGCCAGCAGTGAGTCACCCGGGACAACCTACGAGCAGTACTTC. As protein: CASSESPGTTYEQYF.

V is TRBV30 and J is TRBJ2-1, with D perhaps TRBD2 (6 bases). The germline V and J ends were trimmed by 2 bases and 9 bases, with 17 bases remaining between them. The CDR3 covers 14 residues. Per the germline V gene, CDR1 is GTSNPN and CDR2 is SVGIG (reference sequence). CDR3 coding DNA: TGTGCCTGGAGTTCCGGGGGTTCGGTCACTGAGCAGTTCTTC. Amino acids: CAWSSGGSVTEQFF.

At least ten counts were recorded for this clonotype. The V call is TRBV14, the J call TRBJ2-1, with D perhaps TRBD1 or TRBD2 (6 bases each). V lost 2 bases and J lost 12, with 20 bases in between. Germline CDR1 reads SGHDN; CDR2 reads FVKESK. The CDR3 is made up of 15 amino acids. CDR3 region: CASSQFPGPGGGQFF. DNA for the CDR3: TGTGCCAGCAGCCAATTCCCGGGACCCGGGGGCGGGCAGTTCTTC.

This clonotype has only a few counts. CDR3 coding DNA: TGTGCCAGCAGCCCGAGCGGGATTCGCACAGATACGCAGTATTTT. It specifies CASSPSGIRTDTQYF. The rearrangement links TRBV6-1 to TRBJ2-3; 7 bases match TRBD2. Germline CDR1 reads MNHNS; CDR2 reads SASEGT. CDR3 size: 15 residues. With V trimmed by 6 bases and J by 1 base, 7 bases remained unmatched.

This clonotype was seen only a few times. The V call is TRBV5-4, the J call TRBJ2-3, with 14 bases aligning to TRBD2. Germline loops: CDR1 SGHNT, CDR2 YYREEE (reference sequence). CDR3 size: 17 residues. After removal of 4 bases from V and 15 bases from J, the junction contained 19 bases not matched to a gene. The CDR3 region has the DNA TGTGCCAGCAGCCAGGGACTAGCGGGAGCGGCGGAGCAGGGGATTTATTTT. Amino acid sequence: CASSQGLAGAAEQGIYF.

The V and J genes are TRBV28 and TRBJ2-1; 7 nucleotides agree with TRBD1. The CDR3 runs to 16 residues. J gave up 1 base and V 1 base, and 4 bases lay outside the gene matches. CDR1 is MDHEN, CDR2 SYDVKM, per germline. CDR3 amino acids: CASSLFSGGSYNEQFF. The CDR3 DNA follows: TGTGCCAGCAGTTTATTTTCAGGGGGTTCCTACAATGAGCAGTTCTTC.